This record covers a single T cell receptor (beta chain). This CDR3 has 14 residues. Trimming removed 4 bases from V and 6 bases from J; junction bases left unmatched: 6. Germline values: CDR1 SNHLY, CDR2 FYNNEI. Using immunoSEQ multiplex PCR, the repertoire was profiled, and TCRdb retains in-frame clones only, with some absent. The profile shows about 1.5 million clones, about 96% of them singletons. The data are from a study of shared clonotypes between healthy human individuals. This chain uses TRBV2 with TRBJ2-3; 8 bases line up with TRBD1. This receptor was identified in a man aged 30-40 years in good health. The sample consisted of naive CD4+ T cells sorted from blood. Sample subset: CD45RA+ positively selected. CDR3 loop: CASSGQGNEDTQYF. In DNA, the CDR3 is TGTGCCAGCAGTGGACAGGGGAACGAGGATACGCAGTATTTT.